Listed here is a single T cell receptor (beta chain). The table came from immunoSEQ multiplex PCR; TCRdb's copy has only in-frame clones and leaves some out. The profile shows 200,000 to 250,000 clones, 87% of them singletons. The data were obtained in a study of blood T cell repertoires in COVID-19. This CDR3 is 16 amino acids long. V shed 4 bases and J 2 bases; nucleotides not matched to a gene: 5. The V gene's germline CDR1 is SGHDT and CDR2 YYEEEE. The chain uses TRBV5-6 and TRBJ1-6; 8 bases line up with TRBD1. This TCR was sampled from a woman in her thirties with acute COVID-19. Sequenced material: PBMCs or T cells enriched from blood (not recorded which). CDR3 coding DNA: TGTGCCAGCAGCAGCGGACAGGGCCCCTATAATTCACCCCTCCACTTT. Translated, it gives CASSSGQGPYNSPLHF.